These 5 T cell receptor beta chains originate from one sample sequenced in a study of cytomegalovirus exposure and HLA in healthy donors. Researchers ran the PCR with 60 Vbeta and 13 Jbeta primers. The protocol was immunoSEQ multiplex PCR, while the TCRdb copy is restricted to in-frame clones and leaves out a portion. This listing includes some 200,000 clones. Sequences were obtained from PBMCs. All receptors come from a young man in good health and CMV-seronegative.

The CDR3 here is CASSRQGAVTEAFF. The CDR3 DNA sequence: TGTGCCAGCAGTCGACAGGGGGCGGTCACTGAAGCTTTCTTT. The rearrangement joins TRBV7-8 to TRBJ1-1, with 10 positions matching TRBD1. Trimming cost V 6 bases and J 4 bases; bases outside gene matches: 5. This CDR3 is built from 14 residues. Germline V CDR1 and CDR2: SGHVS, FQNEAQ. The variable domain in full, completed from reference TRBV7-8 and TRBJ1-1, reads GAGVSQSPRYKVAKRGQDVALRCDPISGHVSLFWYQQALGQGPEFLTYFQNEAQLDKSGLPSDRFFAERPEGSVSTLKIQRTQQEDSAVYLCASSRQGAVTEAFFGQGTRLTVV.

The rearrangement joins TRBV27 to TRBJ2-7, with 7 bases lining up with TRBD2. Germline trimming cut 6 bases from V and 7 bases from J; bases unmatched to any gene: 12. Germline values: CDR1 MNHEY, CDR2 SMNVEV (reference sequence). This CDR3 contains 14 residues. Here the CDR3 reads CASSLSGPAEEQYF. In DNA form, the CDR3 reads TGTGCCAGCAGCCTTAGCGGGCCCGCGGAGGAGCAGTACTTC.

The chain links TRBV29-1 to TRBJ2-3; 9 bases fit TRBD2. CDR1 is SQVTM and CDR2 is ANQGSEA in the germline V gene. This CDR3 region has 13 residues. The V segment lost 6 bases and the J segment 2 bases; nucleotides outside the gene matches: 3. The chain's CDR3 is CSVSSGVTDTQYF. The CDR3 coding sequence is TGCAGCGTCTCTAGCGGGGTCACAGATACGCAGTATTTT.

The chain has TRBV11-3 and TRBJ2-1, with 8 positions matching TRBD1. The CDR3 has 15 residues. Germline V gene sequence: CDR1 SGHNT, CDR2 YENEEA. V was clipped by 6 bases and J by 6 bases; unmatched bases: 10. The CDR3 is CASSRVQGAVNEQFF. The CDR3 DNA is TGTGCCAGCAGTAGAGTCCAGGGGGCGGTCAATGAGCAGTTCTTC.

V gene TRBV6-1 combines with J gene TRBJ2-2, with unresolved D. The V end was cut by 1 base, the J end by 13 bases, with 16 bases between. CDR1 and CDR2 from the germline V gene are MNHNS and SASEGT. The CDR3 is 14 amino acids. The CDR3 nucleotides are TGTGCCAGCAGTGAAGTCCCGACGTGGGCATGGCTGTTTTTT. Residues: CASSEVPTWAWLFF.